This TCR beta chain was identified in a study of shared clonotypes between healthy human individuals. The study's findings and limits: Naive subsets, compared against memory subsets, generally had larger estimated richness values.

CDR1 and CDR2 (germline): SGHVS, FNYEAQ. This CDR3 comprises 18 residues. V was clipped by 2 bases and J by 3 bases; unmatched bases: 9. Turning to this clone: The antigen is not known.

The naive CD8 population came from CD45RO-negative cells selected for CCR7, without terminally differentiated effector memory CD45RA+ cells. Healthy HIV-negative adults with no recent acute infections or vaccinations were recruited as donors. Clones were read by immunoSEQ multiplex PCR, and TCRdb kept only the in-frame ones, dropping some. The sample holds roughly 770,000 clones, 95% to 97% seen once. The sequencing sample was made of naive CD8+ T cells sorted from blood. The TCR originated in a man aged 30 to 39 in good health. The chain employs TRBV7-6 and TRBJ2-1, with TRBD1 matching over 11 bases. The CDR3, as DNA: TGTGCCAGCAGCTTAATTTCGATGGGGACAGGGGGCTACAATGAGCAGTTCTTC. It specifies CASSLISMGTGGYNEQFF.